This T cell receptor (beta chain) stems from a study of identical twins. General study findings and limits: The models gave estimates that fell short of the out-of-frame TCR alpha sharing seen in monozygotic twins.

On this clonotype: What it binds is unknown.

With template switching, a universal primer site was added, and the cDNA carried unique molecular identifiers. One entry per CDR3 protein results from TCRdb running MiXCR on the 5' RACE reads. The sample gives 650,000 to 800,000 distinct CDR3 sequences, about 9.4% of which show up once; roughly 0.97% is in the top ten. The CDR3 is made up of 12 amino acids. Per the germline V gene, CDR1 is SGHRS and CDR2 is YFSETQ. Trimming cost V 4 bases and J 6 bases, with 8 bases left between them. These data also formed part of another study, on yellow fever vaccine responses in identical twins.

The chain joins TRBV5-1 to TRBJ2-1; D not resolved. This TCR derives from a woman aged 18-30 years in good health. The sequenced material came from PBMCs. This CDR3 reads CASSADINEQFF. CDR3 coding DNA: TGCGCCAGCAGCGCTGATATCAATGAGCAGTTCTTC.